A single sample gave rise to the 29 T cell receptor beta chains below, sequenced in a study of cytomegalovirus exposure and HLA in healthy donors. 60 Vbeta and 13 Jbeta primers were used in PCR. Assay used: immunoSEQ multiplex PCR; TCRdb lists only in-frame clones, some missing. The sample has roughly 100,000 clones, 76% seen once; the top ten hold roughly 8%. The sequenced material came from PBMCs. These receptors were taken from a man aged 35 to 55 in good health and CMV-seropositive.

CDR3 DNA sequence: TGTGCCAGCAGTTACGCCCTTGGGAGGAATGGAAACACCATATATTTT. This translates into CASSYALGRNGNTIYF. J is TRBJ1-3 and V is TRBV6-6, with D unclear. With 2 bases removed from V and 3 bases from J, the gap between germline ends came to 14 bases. The CDR3 is 16 amino acids. Germline V gene lookup returns CDR1 MNHNY and CDR2 SVGAGI (reference sequence).

DNA for the CDR3: TGTGCCAGCAGCTTAGCCCCGGGAGGCACAGATACGCAGTATTTT. It codes for CASSLAPGGTDTQYF. V usage is TRBV7-2 and J usage is TRBJ2-3, with D possibly being TRBD2 (6 bases). Per germline, CDR1 SGHTA and CDR2 FQGNSA. V was pared by 0 bases and J by 1 base, with 8 bases between. This CDR3 has 15 amino acids. The variable domain in full, with the rest retrieved from reference TRBV7-2 and TRBJ2-3, is GAGVSQSPSNKVTEKGKDVELRCDPISGHTALYWYRQSLGQGLEFLIYFQGNSAPDKSGLPSDRFSAERTGGSVSTLTIQRTQQEDSAVYLCASSLAPGGTDTQYFGPGTRLTVL.

This clone showed up just once. This chain connects TRBV10-3 to TRBJ1-3, with TRBD1 as a possible D gene (6 bases). The CDR3 runs to 19 residues. Per germline, CDR1 ENHRY and CDR2 SYGVKD. V dropped 1 base and J dropped 0 bases, with 19 bases sitting between them. This CDR3 reads CAISEYKDRKSSSGNTIYF. DNA of the CDR3: TGTGCCATCAGTGAGTATAAGGACAGAAAGTCCTCCTCTGGAAACACCATATATTTT.

Here the CDR3 DNA reads TGTGCCAGCAGCTTAGATGACCCGTGGCAGGGGGCATTGGGCTCCTACGAGCAGTACTTC. Its protein is CASSLDDPWQGALGSYEQYF. V is TRBV11-3 and J is TRBJ2-7, with 8 bases fitting TRBD1. Trimming removed 0 bases from V and 0 bases from J; junction bases left unmatched: 16. The CDR3 contains 20 residues. The V gene's germline CDR1 is SGHNT and CDR2 YENEEA.

This clone was observed a handful of times. This chain uses TRBV5-1 with TRBJ1-1; D uncertain. The germline gives CDR1 SGHRS, CDR2 YFSETQ. V lost 6 bases, J lost 2 bases, and 11 bases lay in between. This CDR3 region has 13 residues. The CDR3 DNA is TGCGCCAGCAATAACGAACAAAACACTGAAGCTTTCTTT. Amino acids: CASNNEQNTEAFF.

The chain links TRBV7-2 to TRBJ1-2, with 8 bases aligning to TRBD1. Germline V gene lookup returns CDR1 SGHTA and CDR2 FQGNSA. Trimming cost V 5 bases and J 4 bases; bases outside gene matches: 18. The CDR3 spans 18 residues. The CDR3 DNA is TGTGCCAGCAGCCCGGGGTTGGCAGGGGGCGGCGATCTCTATGGCTACACCTTC. Translated: CASSPGLAGGGDLYGYTF.

This clone was seen a handful of times. Written as DNA, the CDR3 is TGTGCCTGGAGTGGGACAGGGGGGACTAATGAAAAACTGTTTTTT. Translation gives CAWSGTGGTNEKLFF. The V and J genes are TRBV30 and TRBJ1-4; 10 bases align to TRBD1. The junction had 1 base not matched to a gene; V was cut back by 1 base and J by 2 bases. CDR1 is GTSNPN and CDR2 is SVGIG in the germline V gene (reference sequence). The CDR3 has 15 residues. The variable domain in full, completed from reference TRBV30 and TRBJ1-4, reads SQTIHQWPATLVQPVGSPLSLECTVEGTSNPNLYWYRQAAGRGLQLLFYSVGIGQISSEVPQNLSASRPQDRQFILSSKKLLLSDSGFYLCAWSGTGGTNEKLFFGSGTQLSVL.

In its sample, this clone was seen a few times. The V call is TRBV21-1, the J call TRBJ2-5; TRBD1, as called in the table, went unchecked against the DNA. TRBV21-1 counts as a pseudogene. The CDR3 is 16 residues long. The CDR3 protein is CASSKVTGGLAETQYF. The CDR3 nucleotides are TGTGCCAGCAGCAAAGTTACAGGGGGCTTAGCAGAGACCCAGTACTTC.

Here the CDR3 DNA reads TGCGCCAGCAGCTTGGAGGGCGGGAGGGCCACCGGGGAGCTGTTTTTT. Translating it yields CASSLEGGRATGELFF. The chain joins TRBV5-1 to TRBJ2-2; 9 nucleotides align to TRBD2. The CDR3 spans 16 residues. Trimming removed 0 bases from V and 4 bases from J; junction bases left unmatched: 4. The V gene's germline CDR1 is SGHRS and CDR2 YFSETQ.

V usage is TRBV21-1 and J usage is TRBJ2-7; the tabulated D call, TRBD2, remains unverified against the DNA. TRBV21-1 is listed as a pseudogene. CDR3 length: 10 amino acids. The CDR3: CASNLTEQYF. DNA of the CDR3: TGTGCCAGCAACCTAACGGAGCAGTACTTC.

In this sample, this clone turned up a few times. V is TRBV4-1 and J is TRBJ2-7; 7 positions agree with TRBD2. The germline V gene encodes CDR1 MGHRA and CDR2 YSYEKL. Trimming took 1 base from V and 1 from J; bases not matched to a gene: 4. CDR3 size: 15 residues. CDR3 coding DNA: TGCGCCAGCAGCCAAGTTAGCGGGTCTTCCTACGAGCAGTACTTC. Its protein product is CASSQVSGSSYEQYF.

The chain couples TRBV7-3 to TRBJ2-7, with D uncertain. Trimming removed 3 bases from V and 2 bases from J, with 11 bases in between. There are 14 residues in the CDR3. Germline V CDR1 and CDR2: SGHTA, FQGTGA. The CDR3 here is CASSLGTRPYEQYF. The CDR3, as DNA: TGTGCCAGCAGCTTGGGCACCCGTCCCTACGAGCAGTACTTC.

The rearrangement uses TRBV11-2 and TRBJ2-5, with a possible D match to TRBD1 (5 bases). TRBJ2-7 matches the DNA end more closely, so the J call is doubtful. The CDR3 sequence is 16 residues long. CDR1 and CDR2 from the germline V gene are SGHAT and FQNNGV. In DNA form, the CDR3 reads TGTGCCAGCAGCGATTTTGGCAGGGATCGTTCCTACGAGCAGTACTTC. Translating it yields CASSDFGRDRSYEQYF.

V is TRBV9 and J is TRBJ1-6; 8 nucleotides match TRBD1. Germline-derived CDR1 and CDR2 are SGDLS and YYNGEE. This CDR3 spans 15 amino acids. The trim removed 4 bases at V and 8 bases at J, leaving 8 bases unmatched. The CDR3 DNA reads as TGTGCCAGCAGCCCCCGGACAGGGACGGATTCACCCCTCCACTTT. As protein: CASSPRTGTDSPLHF.

This chain links TRBV2 with TRBJ2-7; tentatively, D is TRBD1 (7 bases). The CDR3 contains 16 residues. V lost 4 bases and J lost 4, with 20 bases in between. Germline CDR1 is SNHLY and CDR2 is FYNNEI. CDR3 sequence reads: CASSGRQGRGAYEQYF. As DNA, the CDR3 is TGTGCCAGCAGTGGACGTCAAGGCAGGGGGGCATACGAGCAGTACTTC.

The rearrangement uses TRBV5-4 and TRBJ2-7; TRBD2 matches 7 bases. The CDR3 has 15 amino acids. V gave up 0 bases and J gave up 0 bases; unmatched junction bases: 3. Germline CDR1 reads SGHNT; CDR2 reads YYREEE (reference sequence). The CDR3 region has the DNA TGTGCCAGCAGCTTGGGTGGGACTAACTCCTACGAGCAGTACTTC. Encoded protein: CASSLGGTNSYEQYF. Drawing the rest from reference TRBV5-4 and TRBJ2-7, the complete variable domain is ETGVTQSPTHLIKTRGQQVTLRCSSQSGHNTVSWYQQALGQGPQFIFQYYREEENGRGNFPPRFSGLQFPNYSSELNVNALELDDSALYLCASSLGGTNSYEQYFGPGTRLTVT.

The rearrangement uses TRBV7-2 and TRBJ1-2; 7 bases are a match to TRBD1. Trimming cost V 2 bases and J 7 bases; bases outside gene matches: 13. Germline CDR1 SGHTA, CDR2 FQGNSA. CDR3 length equals 16 residues. CDR3 nucleotide sequence: TGTGCCAGCAGCTTAACCGGGACAGTAAATTTTGCTGGCTACACCTTC. Encoded protein: CASSLTGTVNFAGYTF.

This clone appeared once. The genes are TRBV6-5 and TRBJ1-6, with D unresolved. V dropped 2 bases and J dropped 6 bases, with 14 bases sitting between them. Germline assignment: CDR1 MNHEY and CDR2 SVGAGI. CDR3 size: 16 residues. CDR3 bases: TGTGCCAGCAGTTACACCGCTCGGACTCGTAATTCACCCCTCCACTTT. Residues: CASSYTARTRNSPLHF.

The chain employs TRBV27 and TRBJ2-3, with D perhaps matching TRBD2 (5 bases). The V gene lost 6 bases and the J gene lost 4 bases, with 11 bases spanning the gap. CDR1 is MNHEY and CDR2 is SMNVEV in the germline V gene (reference sequence). The CDR3 has 13 amino acids. The CDR3 here is CASSLQRADTQYF. The CDR3 DNA follows: TGTGCCAGCAGCCTACAGAGGGCAGATACGCAGTATTTT.

Here the CDR3 reads CASTRDKVTYEQYF. In DNA form, the CDR3 reads TGTGCCAGCACCCGGGATAAGGTTACCTACGAGCAGTACTTC. The chain is built from TRBV11-2 and TRBJ2-7; tentatively, D is TRBD2 (5 bases). V was trimmed by 7 bases and J by 2 bases, leaving 15 bases between them. The CDR3 is 14 residues long. CDR1 and CDR2 (germline): SGHAT, FQNNGV.

This clone appeared a single time. The gene calls are TRBV4-1 and TRBJ2-3, with a tentative D call TRBD2 (5 bases). The V end was cut by 3 bases, the J end by 1 base, with 20 bases between. CDR1 and CDR2 (germline): MGHRA, YSYEKL. The CDR3 is 18 residues long. The CDR3 DNA reads as TGCGCCAGCAGCCAGGAGGACTCGACGGTCGGGGGCACAGATACGCAGTATTTT. Translation: CASSQEDSTVGGTDTQYF.

The CDR3 reads CAPPQRRLAETQYF. CDR3 nucleotides: TGTGCCCCCCCCCAGCGTCGGTTAGCTGAGACCCAGTACTTC. The chain recombines TRBV10-3 with TRBJ2-5; unclear D gene. The CDR3 totals 14 residues. Germline assignment: CDR1 ENHRY and CDR2 SYGVKD. Trimming cost V 11 bases and J 5 bases, with 21 bases left between them.

This chain connects TRBV6-6 to TRBJ1-2; D possibly corresponds to TRBD1 (6 bases). Germline V gene lookup returns CDR1 MNHNY and CDR2 SVGAGI (reference sequence). The V end lost 6 bases, the J end lost 4 bases, and 12 bases lay between the germline ends. The CDR3 is made up of 13 amino acids. CDR3 amino acids: CASRDSFTYGYTF. DNA for the CDR3: TGTGCCAGCAGGGACAGCTTTACCTATGGCTACACCTTC.

The count of this clone is one. The rearrangement uses TRBV27 and TRBJ2-1; 7 bases are shared with TRBD2. With V trimmed by 0 bases and J by 7 bases, 6 bases remained unmatched. CDR1 and CDR2 from the germline V gene are MNHEY and SMNVEV (reference sequence). The CDR3 covers 15 residues. The CDR3 DNA is TGTGCCAGCAGTTTATCGGCGGGAGCAAGGAATGAGCAGTTCTTC. Its protein is CASSLSAGARNEQFF.

This clone was observed a single time. The gene calls are TRBV28 and TRBJ1-3; D is undetermined. The germline gives CDR1 MDHEN, CDR2 SYDVKM. The CDR3 is 18 amino acids. The V end was cut by 1 base, the J end by 0 bases, with 16 bases between. The CDR3 sequence: CASSLLYSHANSGNTIYF. In DNA form, the CDR3 reads TGTGCCAGCAGTTTATTATATAGTCACGCCAACTCTGGAAACACCATATATTTT.

This sequence joins TRBV25-1 and TRBJ2-3; no clear D. Germline lookup yields CDR1 MGHDK and CDR2 SYGVNS. The CDR3 is 15 amino acids. Trimming cost V 1 base and J 5 bases, with 13 bases left between them. DNA of the CDR3: TGTGCCAGCAGTGAATTACCCTCATCGGGAGATACGCAGTATTTT. It codes for CASSELPSSGDTQYF. The full variable domain, in which reference TRBV25-1 and TRBJ2-3 provide the parts outside the CDR3, is EADIYQTPRYLVIGTGKKITLECSQTMGHDKMYWYQQDPGMELHLIHYSYGVNSTEKGDLSSESTVSRIRTEHFPLTLESARPSHTSQYLCASSELPSSGDTQYFGPGTRLTVL.

The chain joins TRBV7-2 to TRBJ2-5; the match to TRBD1 covers 8 bases. V lost 0 bases to trimming and J lost 4 bases; unmatched junction nucleotides: 10. The germline CDR1 and CDR2 sequences are SGHTA and FQGNSA. This CDR3 has 17 amino acids. The CDR3 region has the DNA TGTGCCAGCAGCTTAGCGGGGGTGACAGGGGCGGTAGAGACCCAGTACTTC. Its protein product is CASSLAGVTGAVETQYF.

V and J are TRBV27 and TRBJ2-1, with TRBD2 matching 12 bases. Trimming removed 0 bases from V and 9 bases from J; junction bases left unmatched: 3. Germline lookup yields CDR1 MNHEY and CDR2 SMNVEV (reference sequence). The CDR3 length is 15 residues. The CDR3 nucleotides are TGTGCCAGCAGTTTATCGACTAGCGGGAGTACTGAGCAGTTCTTC. It translates to CASSLSTSGSTEQFF.

V gene TRBV10-2 combines with J gene TRBJ1-5; 8 positions agree with TRBD1. This CDR3 has 17 residues. Germline trimming cut 1 base from V and 0 bases from J; bases unmatched to any gene: 5. The germline gives CDR1 WSHSY, CDR2 SAAADI. The CDR3 spells CASSEWGTGYSNQPQHF. CDR3 coding DNA: TGCGCCAGCAGTGAGTGGGGGACAGGATATAGCAATCAGCCCCAGCATTTT.